Listed below are T cell receptor beta chains from one sample, sequenced in a study of blood T cell repertoires in COVID-19. The method was immunoSEQ multiplex PCR; TCRdb's version includes in-frame clones alone and lacks a portion of them. This sample has about 480,000 clones, with roughly 88% found just once. Sequencing was done on a sample of PBMCs or T cells enriched from blood (not recorded which). The receptor set was obtained from a woman aged 40 to 50 who had recovered from COVID-19. Both conserved end residues are part of each CDR3. Each record gives: V gene, clone size, J gene, CDR3 protein. The size field is filled for only some rows; it gives once, few, many or a size class.

TRBV19	-	TRBJ1-1	CASRRTGDTEAFF
TRBV19	-	TRBJ2-1	CASSLGSASYNEQFF
TRBV20-1	-	TRBJ1-1	CSATPRTEAFF
TRBV6-6	-	TRBJ1-1	CASSFTGNSDAFF
TRBV11-3	-	TRBJ1-1	CASSLHGGNTEAFF
TRBV7-2	-	TRBJ2-2	CASSPYQGAGELFF
TRBV4-3	-	TRBJ1-1	CASSQGQGYGTEAFF
TRBV20-1	-	TRBJ2-1	CSASPGQGGNEQFF
TRBV21-1	-	TRBJ2-7	CASSKVVYEQYF
TRBV11-2	-	TRBJ2-3	CASSHRTQESADTQYF
TRBV14	-	TRBJ1-1	CASSQVRGFSFF
TRBV29-1	-	TRBJ2-1	CSAEGLAGGSSYNEQFF
TRBV19	-	TRBJ2-1	CASSYDSNNEQFF
TRBV27	-	TRBJ1-1	CASSRRDTEAFF
TRBV30	-	TRBJ1-2	CASRTGSYTF
TRBV5-1	-	TRBJ2-1	CASSLESEKQFF
TRBV4-2	-	TRBJ2-3	CASSQGKGLATDTQYF
TRBV11-3	few	TRBJ1-6	CASRGQGNSPLHF
TRBV4-2	-	TRBJ1-3	CASSQEPAGDSGNTIYF
TRBV2	-	TRBJ1-2	CASSPDQLTGFNGYTF
TRBV5-1	-	TRBJ2-7	CASSPAGGLYEQYF
TRBV10-1	-	TRBJ1-1	CASSESMGQGMNTEAFF
TRBV5-8	few	TRBJ2-7	CASSIPGLAGERQYF
TRBV18	-	TRBJ2-7	CASSPPGQGIPEQYF
TRBV5-5	-	TRBJ2-3	CASSLGDSTDTQYF
TRBV5-4	-	TRBJ2-7	CASSFRQGYEQYF
TRBV5-5	-	TRBJ1-2	CASSLAHTGGGYTF
TRBV6-4	-	TRBJ1-3	CASSVPGTVKCYSGNTIYF
TRBV14	-	TRBJ2-3	CASSRGRVTDTQYF
TRBV29-1	-	TRBJ1-2	CSVDRQGYGYTF
TRBV18	-	TRBJ1-2	CASSRGDRVYGYTF
TRBV6-2/TRBV6-3	many	TRBJ1-1	CASSYSSYSVNTEAFF
TRBV30	few	TRBJ1-2	CAWSPRVDGYTF
TRBV11-2	-	TRBJ2-7	CASSPGVAGKSYEQYF
TRBV5-5	-	TRBJ1-1	CASSLGGANTEAFF
TRBV18	once	TRBJ1-3	CASSPPGSSGNTIYF
TRBV10-3	-	TRBJ1-5	CAISSRDSNSNQPQHF
TRBV7-8	-	TRBJ2-7	CASSFRGSYEQYF
TRBV6-5	once	TRBJ1-2	CASSTDSYGYTF